Listed below are T cell receptor beta chains from one sample, sequenced in a study of human T cells and chemical hapten exposure. TCRdb reprocessed the RACE reads via MiXCR and lists one record per CDR3 protein. The data hold about 360,000 distinct CDR3 sequences, with approximately 5% observed a single time. This specimen consisted of whole blood, obtained in connection with sensitization to the hapten diphenylcyclopropenone (DPC). Receptors originate from a woman aged 45-60 years with alopecia areata. Some clones in this sample may be carry-over from other donors' samples. Both conserved end residues are part of each CDR3. D genes are given only for firm matches. The listing skips clone size in some rows; elsewhere it reads once, few, many or a size class.

CDR3nt: TGTGCCAGCAGTCCGCTCCTGGCTAGCGGGCAAGAGACCCAGTACTTC; CDR3aa: CASSPLLASGQETQYF; v_gene: TRBV28; d_gene: TRBD2; j_gene: TRBJ2-5; abundance: many
CDR3nt: TGTGCCAGCAGCTCTGGACAGGGGGTATTCACAGATACGCAGTATTTT; CDR3aa: CASSSGQGVFTDTQYF; v_gene: TRBV7-9; d_gene: TRBD1; j_gene: TRBJ2-3; abundance: many
CDR3nt: TGTGCCAGTAGTGCTCTAGCGGGGGATTTCAATGAGCAGTTCTTC; CDR3aa: CASSALAGDFNEQFF; v_gene: TRBV19; d_gene: TRBD2; j_gene: TRBJ2-1; abundance: NA
CDR3nt: TGTGCCATCAGTTCGACAGGGTTGGATCAGCCCCAGCATTTT; CDR3aa: CAISSTGLDQPQHF; v_gene: TRBV10-3; d_gene: TRBD1; j_gene: TRBJ1-5; abundance: NA
CDR3nt: TGTGCCACGGGCCCCCGGAAGACTGAAGCTTTCTTT; CDR3aa: CATGPRKTEAFF; v_gene: TRBV6-5; d_gene: NA; j_gene: TRBJ1-1; abundance: NA
CDR3nt: TGCAGCGTTGAAGATCCCCTAGTCCCCAACGATGAGCAGTTCTTC; CDR3aa: CSVEDPLVPNDEQFF; v_gene: TRBV29-1; d_gene: NA; j_gene: TRBJ2-1; abundance: many
CDR3nt: TGTGCTAGTGGTTCCAGCCAAGAGACCCAGTACTTC; CDR3aa: CASGSSQETQYF; v_gene: TRBV12-5; d_gene: NA; j_gene: TRBJ2-5; abundance: many
CDR3nt: TGCAGTGCTAGAGCCGACAGGGGCGGCTACACCTTC; CDR3aa: CSARADRGGYTF; v_gene: TRBV20-1; d_gene: TRBD1; j_gene: TRBJ1-2; abundance: few
CDR3nt: TGTGCCAGCAGTGAAGCGAGGCAGCAGGGCACTGAAGCTTTCTTT; CDR3aa: CASSEARQQGTEAFF; v_gene: TRBV6-1; d_gene: NA; j_gene: TRBJ1-1; abundance: many
CDR3nt: TGTGCCAGCAGAAATAGCGGGAGAACCGGGGAGCTGTTTTTT; CDR3aa: CASRNSGRTGELFF; v_gene: TRBV28; d_gene: TRBD2; j_gene: TRBJ2-2; abundance: few
CDR3nt: TGCGCCAGCAGCGTTGGGACTAGCGGCACAGATACGCAGTATTTT; CDR3aa: CASSVGTSGTDTQYF; v_gene: TRBV9; d_gene: TRBD2; j_gene: TRBJ2-3; abundance: many
CDR3nt: TGTGCCAGCAGCCCCGGGCGGGGGGCTGAAGCTTTCTTT; CDR3aa: CASSPGRGAEAFF; v_gene: TRBV6-5; d_gene: NA; j_gene: TRBJ1-1; abundance: many
CDR3nt: TGTGCCAGCAGCCATGACCCCGCAAATACGCAGTATTTT; CDR3aa: CASSHDPANTQYF; v_gene: TRBV5-6; d_gene: NA; j_gene: TRBJ2-3; abundance: few
CDR3nt: TGTGCCAGCCTTAGACTAGGTAGCACCGGGGAGCTGTTTTTT; CDR3aa: CASLRLGSTGELFF; v_gene: TRBV12-3/TRBV12-4; d_gene: NA; j_gene: TRBJ2-2; abundance: NA
CDR3nt: TGTGCCAGCAGCCAAGATCAGAGAACCCTAGCCAAAAACATTCAGTACTTC; CDR3aa: CASSQDQRTLAKNIQYF; v_gene: TRBV14; d_gene: NA; j_gene: TRBJ2-4; abundance: NA
CDR3nt: TGTGCCAGCAGTTACAGGGGTCTCGGGGATTACGAGCAGTACTTC; CDR3aa: CASSYRGLGDYEQYF; v_gene: TRBV6-2/TRBV6-3; d_gene: NA; j_gene: TRBJ2-7; abundance: many
CDR3nt: TGTGCCAGCAGCTTAGTTGGGGGGTCTGACACTGAAGCTTTCTTT; CDR3aa: CASSLVGGSDTEAFF; v_gene: TRBV7-9; d_gene: NA; j_gene: TRBJ1-1; abundance: once
CDR3nt: TGTGCCAGCAGCCCGGCCGGGACAGGGTCCAATCAGCCCCAGCATTTT; CDR3aa: CASSPAGTGSNQPQHF; v_gene: TRBV7-2; d_gene: TRBD1; j_gene: TRBJ1-5; abundance: many
CDR3nt: TGTGCCAGCAGTCGGACACAGGAGGGGACTGAAGCTTTCTTT; CDR3aa: CASSRTQEGTEAFF; v_gene: TRBV6-5; d_gene: NA; j_gene: TRBJ1-1; abundance: few
CDR3nt: TGTGCCAGCAGCCCCGTACTAGCCAAAAACATTCAGTACTTC; CDR3aa: CASSPVLAKNIQYF; v_gene: TRBV4-2; d_gene: NA; j_gene: TRBJ2-4; abundance: NA
CDR3nt: TGTGCCAGCAGCCATCTCTGGGGACATACAATGAACACTGAAGCTTTCTTT; CDR3aa: CASSHLWGHTMNTEAFF; v_gene: TRBV3-1; d_gene: NA; j_gene: TRBJ1-1; abundance: NA
CDR3nt: TGTGCCAGCAGCCTTAGGGGAGCGAAAAGCTCCTACAATGAGCAGTTCTTC; CDR3aa: CASSLRGAKSSYNEQFF; v_gene: TRBV4-2; d_gene: NA; j_gene: TRBJ2-1; abundance: few
CDR3nt: TGTGCCAGTAGCCTCTCTAGCGGACGCTCCTACAATGAGCAGTTCTTC; CDR3aa: CASSLSSGRSYNEQFF; v_gene: TRBV19; d_gene: TRBD2; j_gene: TRBJ2-1; abundance: few
CDR3nt: TGCAGTGCGAGGACTAGCGGAAGCTCTGGGGCCAACGTCCTGACTTTC; CDR3aa: CSARTSGSSGANVLTF; v_gene: TRBV20-1; d_gene: TRBD2; j_gene: TRBJ2-6; abundance: NA
CDR3nt: TGTGCCAGCAGTTACTCGACCGGGTTCTCCTACGAGCAGTACTTC; CDR3aa: CASSYSTGFSYEQYF; v_gene: TRBV6-5; d_gene: NA; j_gene: TRBJ2-7; abundance: few
CDR3nt: TGTGCCAGCAGGAGGGGACTAGGGGAGCAGTTCTTC; CDR3aa: CASRRGLGEQFF; v_gene: TRBV12-3/TRBV12-4; d_gene: TRBD2; j_gene: TRBJ2-1; abundance: many
CDR3nt: TGTGCCAGCAGTTTAAAAGTGAACTATGGCTACACCTTC; CDR3aa: CASSLKVNYGYTF; v_gene: TRBV27; d_gene: NA; j_gene: TRBJ1-2; abundance: many
CDR3nt: TGTGCCAGCAGTTGGGGAGGGGAATATCAGCCCCAGCATTTT; CDR3aa: CASSWGGEYQPQHF; v_gene: TRBV12-3/TRBV12-4; d_gene: NA; j_gene: TRBJ1-5; abundance: few
CDR3nt: TGTGCCAGCAGTTTTACAGCAGGGACTAGCGGATACAATGAGCAGTTCTTC; CDR3aa: CASSFTAGTSGYNEQFF; v_gene: TRBV12-3/TRBV12-4; d_gene: TRBD2; j_gene: TRBJ2-1; abundance: NA